The 4 T cell receptor beta chains given below trace back to one sample, sequenced in a study of T cells in Graves' hyperthyroidism and ophthalmopathy. What was amplified from RNA transcripts were TCR beta CDR3 regions. First-round RT-PCR targeting the TCR CDR3 was performed with the HTBI primer set. TCRdb re-derived calls from the multiplex PCR reads in MiXCR, one entry per CDR3 protein. The data hold hundreds of thousands of distinct CDR3 sequences, with roughly 14% observed a single time. Sequenced: blood. The receptors shown here come from a man aged 18 to 30 with Graves' ophthalmopathy.

This clonotype was seen ten or more times. The chain carries TRBV15 and TRBJ2-1, with TRBD2 identical over 11 bases. J was trimmed by 0 bases and V by 6 bases; bases with no gene match: 7. Germline CDR1 reads LNHNV; CDR2 reads YYDKDF (reference sequence). CDR3 length: 17 amino acids. The CDR3, as DNA: TGTGCCACCAGGGGACTAGCGGAAATCTTCTCCTACAATGAGCAGTTCTTC. This codes for CATRGLAEIFSYNEQFF.

The chain joins TRBV10-1 to TRBJ2-2; 7 bases match TRBD2. Per the germline V gene, CDR1 is WNHNN and CDR2 is SYGVQD (reference sequence). J lost 7 bases, V lost 3 bases, and 26 bases had no gene match. The CDR3 length is 21 residues. The CDR3: CASSDGRNPPASGLSGGELFF. The CDR3 region has the DNA TGCGCCAGCAGTGATGGCCGGAATCCCCCCGCTAGCGGCCTGAGTGGCGGGGAGCTGTTTTTT.

This clonotype was observed many times. V gene TRBV5-1 combines with J gene TRBJ2-2; the match to TRBD1 covers 7 bases. Germline V CDR1 and CDR2: SGHRS, YFSETQ. V lost 4 bases, J lost 5 bases, and 5 bases stayed unmatched. This CDR3 region has 14 residues. CDR3 coding DNA: TGCGCCAGCAGCGTAGGGGGCGAAACCGGGGAGCTGTTTTTT. It codes for CASSVGGETGELFF.

This clonotype was counted at least ten times. J is TRBJ2-1 and V is TRBV20-1, with 8 bases aligning to TRBD2. Trimming took 0 bases from V and 9 from J; bases not matched to a gene: 10. This CDR3 spans 15 amino acids. CDR1 and CDR2 (germline): DFQATT, SNEGSKA (reference sequence). CDR3 protein: CSARDGRGGYIEQFF. Here the CDR3 DNA reads TGCAGTGCTAGAGACGGGAGGGGGGGCTATATTGAGCAGTTCTTC.